The clone carrying this T cell receptor beta chain has more than one count but fewer than ten. Treatment given: around 19 received Ad26.COV2.S at low or high dose, single or two shots; 5 received placebo; per-sample allocation not given. Specimens were obtained on day 63 following the first vaccine or placebo injection. The CDR3 loop spans 13 amino acids. V shed 2 bases and J shed 0 bases, with 4 bases lying between them. Germline V gene data show CDR1 as MNHNS and CDR2 as SASEGT. This record belongs to a study of Ad26.COV2.S vaccination and SARS-CoV-2 variants. Clones were sequenced by immunoSEQ multiplex PCR, and TCRdb holds only the in-frame ones, with some missing. This sample has more than 300,000 clones, with 70% to 90% found just once.

The sample was peripheral blood, taken in a trial of Ad26.COV2.S vaccine versus placebo. This sequence was found in a person between 18 and 65 years old who received the Ad26.COV2.S COVID-19 vaccine or a placebo. The rearrangement uses TRBV6-1 and TRBJ1-2; D is ambiguous. CDR3 amino acids: CASSETANYGYTF. The CDR3 region has the DNA TGTGCCAGCAGTGAAACGGCTAACTATGGCTACACCTTC.